This TCR beta chain was sequenced during a study of T cells after yellow fever vaccination. Germline CDR1 is SSHAT and CDR2 is FNYEAQ (reference sequence). Losses at the gene ends were 5 bases for V and 5 bases for J; bases not matched to a gene: 5. This CDR3 contains 15 residues. TCRdb fed the 5' RACE reads into MiXCR, producing one record per CDR3 protein. The table has around 530,000 distinct CDR3 sequences, about 17% seen once. This TCR was recovered from a man younger than 35 who received the YFV17D yellow fever vaccine. The sequencing here drew on PBMCs, taken 5 to 6 days after the first yellow fever vaccination. The rearrangement joins TRBV7-7 to TRBJ1-5; 11 positions match TRBD1. The chain's CDR3 is CASSPGTGGDQPQHF. The DNA of the CDR3 is TGTGCCAGCAGCCCTGGGACAGGGGGTGATCAGCCCCAGCATTTT. The full variable domain, with the rest looked up from reference TRBV7-7 and TRBJ1-5, is GAGVSQSPRYKVTKRGQDVTLRCDPISSHATLYWYQQALGQGPEFLTYFNYEAQPDKSGLPSDRFSAERPEGSISTLTIQRTEQRDSAMYRCASSPGTGGDQPQHFGDGTRLSIL.